The clone carrying this TCR beta chain was observed once. Its matching antigen is unknown. These data belong to a study of shared clonotypes between healthy human individuals. As handled by the study authors: There were no quality scores in the junction-only immunoSEQ sequences, so filtering differed. The table came from immunoSEQ multiplex PCR; TCRdb's copy has only in-frame clones and leaves some out. That table is the source of V, J and clone size, and D and trimming were worked out from the DNA. The sample holds under 2,500,000 clones, 90% to 97% seen once. Study outcomes and limitations: Larger estimated richness was generally seen in naive subsets than in memory subsets.

The sequenced sample consisted of naive CD4+ T cells sorted from blood. Documented subset: CD45RA+ positively selected. The sequence derives from a man younger than 35 in good health.

CDR3 in amino acids: CASCLAGYNEQFF. The DNA for the CDR3 is TGTGCCAGCTGCCTAGCGGGGTACAATGAGCAGTTCTTC. V gene TRBV2 combines with J gene TRBJ2-1, with 9 bases lining up with TRBD2. Trimming took 8 bases from V and 4 from J; bases not matched to a gene: 3. Germline-derived CDR1 and CDR2 are SNHLY and FYNNEI. CDR3 size: 13 residues.